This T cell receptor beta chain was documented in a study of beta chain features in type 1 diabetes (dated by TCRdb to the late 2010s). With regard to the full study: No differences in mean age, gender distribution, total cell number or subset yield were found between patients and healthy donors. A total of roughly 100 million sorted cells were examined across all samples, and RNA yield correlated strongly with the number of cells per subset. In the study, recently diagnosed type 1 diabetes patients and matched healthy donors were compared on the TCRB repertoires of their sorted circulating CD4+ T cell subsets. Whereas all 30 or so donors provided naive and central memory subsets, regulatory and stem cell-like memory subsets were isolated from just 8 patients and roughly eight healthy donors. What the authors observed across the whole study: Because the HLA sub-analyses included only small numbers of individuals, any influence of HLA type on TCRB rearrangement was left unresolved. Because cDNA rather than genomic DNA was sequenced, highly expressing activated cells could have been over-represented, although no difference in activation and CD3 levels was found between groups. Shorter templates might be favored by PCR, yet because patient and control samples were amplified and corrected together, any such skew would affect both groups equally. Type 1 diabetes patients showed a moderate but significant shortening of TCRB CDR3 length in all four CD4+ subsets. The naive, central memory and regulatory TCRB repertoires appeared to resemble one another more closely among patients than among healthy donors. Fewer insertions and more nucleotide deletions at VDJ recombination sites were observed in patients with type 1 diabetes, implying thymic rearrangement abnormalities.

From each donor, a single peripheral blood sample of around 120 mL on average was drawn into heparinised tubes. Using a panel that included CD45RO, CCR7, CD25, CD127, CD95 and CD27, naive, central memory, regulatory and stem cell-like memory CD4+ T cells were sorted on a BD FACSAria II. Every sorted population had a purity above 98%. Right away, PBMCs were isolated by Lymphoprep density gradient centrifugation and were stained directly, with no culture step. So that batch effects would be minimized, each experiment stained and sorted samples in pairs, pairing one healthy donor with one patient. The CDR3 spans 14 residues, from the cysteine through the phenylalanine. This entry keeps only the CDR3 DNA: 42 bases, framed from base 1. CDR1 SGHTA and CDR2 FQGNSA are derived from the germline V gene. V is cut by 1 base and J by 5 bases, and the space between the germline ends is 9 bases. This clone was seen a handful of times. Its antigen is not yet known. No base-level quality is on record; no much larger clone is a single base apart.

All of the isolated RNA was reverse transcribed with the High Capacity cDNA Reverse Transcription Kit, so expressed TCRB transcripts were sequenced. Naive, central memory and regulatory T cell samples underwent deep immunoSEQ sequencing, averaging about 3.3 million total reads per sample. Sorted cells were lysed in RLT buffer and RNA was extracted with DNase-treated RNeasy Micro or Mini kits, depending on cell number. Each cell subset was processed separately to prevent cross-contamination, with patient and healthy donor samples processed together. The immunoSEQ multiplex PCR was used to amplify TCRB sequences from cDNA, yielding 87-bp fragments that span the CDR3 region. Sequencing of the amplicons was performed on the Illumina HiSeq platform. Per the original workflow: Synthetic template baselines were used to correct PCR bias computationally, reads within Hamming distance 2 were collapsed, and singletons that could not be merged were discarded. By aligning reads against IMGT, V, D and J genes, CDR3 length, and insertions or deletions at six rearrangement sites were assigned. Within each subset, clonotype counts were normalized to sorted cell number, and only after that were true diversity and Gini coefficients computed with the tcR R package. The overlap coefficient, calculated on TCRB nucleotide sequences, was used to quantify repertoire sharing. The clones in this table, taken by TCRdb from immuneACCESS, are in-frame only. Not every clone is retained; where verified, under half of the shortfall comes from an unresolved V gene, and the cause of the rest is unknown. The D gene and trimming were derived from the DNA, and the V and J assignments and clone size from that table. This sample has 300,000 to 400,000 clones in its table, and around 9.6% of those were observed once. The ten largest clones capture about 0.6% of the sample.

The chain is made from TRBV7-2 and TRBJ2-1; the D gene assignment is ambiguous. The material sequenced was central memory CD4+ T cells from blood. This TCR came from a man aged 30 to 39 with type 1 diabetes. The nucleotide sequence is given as TGTGCCAGCAGCTTAGAAACCAGAAACAATGAGCAGTTCTTC. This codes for CASSLETRNNEQFF.